The 22 T cell receptor beta chains below were found in one sample sequenced in a study of CD8 T cells in ankylosing spondylitis. TCRdb reprocessed the 5' RACE reads via MiXCR and lists one record per CDR3 protein. Seen here are about 66,000 distinct CDR3 sequences, approximately 6% observed once, and the top ten hold roughly 5%. The material sequenced was synovial fluid, either unsorted or a sorted T cell fraction (not recorded which). The receptors originated from a male donor with ankylosing spondylitis.

The CDR3 spells CSARKSSNYEQYF. The DNA for the CDR3 is TGCAGTGCTAGAAAAAGCTCAAACTACGAGCAGTACTTC. The chain employs TRBV20-1 and TRBJ2-7, with D hard to call. V lost 2 bases and J 3 bases, leaving 11 bases between the germline ends. The CDR3 sequence is 13 residues long. CDR1 and CDR2 (germline): DFQATT, SNEGSKA (reference sequence).

This clonotype was picked up many times. The chain is built from TRBV5-1 and TRBJ2-1; the D call may be TRBD1 or TRBD2 (5 bases each). Trimming pared 3 bases from V and 9 bases from J, leaving 10 bases between. Per germline, CDR1 SGHRS and CDR2 YFSETQ. The CDR3 consists of 12 residues. The CDR3 bases are TGCGCCAGCAGCTGGGACGTAGGTGAGCAGTTCTTC. Its translation: CASSWDVGEQFF.

This clonotype was seen ten or more times. J is TRBJ1-1 and V is TRBV28; D is possibly TRBD1 (5 bases). Trimming pared 6 bases from V and 9 bases from J, leaving 14 bases between. The CDR3 contains 12 residues. CDR1 is MDHEN and CDR2 is SYDVKM in the germline V gene. The CDR3 region is CASRSRGEKAFF. In nucleotides, the CDR3 is TGTGCCAGCAGAAGCCGGGGGGAGAAAGCTTTCTTT.

The sample holds a few counts of this clonotype. The rearrangement links TRBV13 to TRBJ2-1; weak D call: TRBD2 (6 bases). CDR1 is PRHDT and CDR2 is FYEKMQ in the germline V gene (reference sequence). V lost 5 bases to trimming and J lost 9 bases, with 11 bases between them. This CDR3 comprises 12 residues. The CDR3 reads CASSPRGGEQFF. For the CDR3, the DNA is TGTGCCAGCAGCCCACGGGGAGGTGAGCAGTTCTTC. Full variable domain (missing parts from reference TRBV13 and TRBJ2-1): AAGVIQSPRHLIKEKRETATLKCYPIPRHDTVYWYQQGPGQDPQFLISFYEKMQSDKGSIPDRFSAQQFSDYHSELNMSSLELGDSALYFCASSPRGGEQFFGPGTRLTVL.

There are many counts of this clonotype. The CDR3 sequence is CASSQSRAEQFF. The CDR3, as DNA: TGTGCCAGCAGCCAAAGCCGGGCTGAGCAGTTCTTC. This chain links TRBV14 with TRBJ2-1, with D uncertain. Deletions cut 2 bases from V and 9 bases from J, with 8 bases between. This CDR3 region has 12 residues. CDR1 and CDR2 (germline): SGHDN, FVKESK.

This clonotype occurred a few times. The chain recombines TRBV7-2 with TRBJ2-7; D is unresolved. The CDR3 contains 15 residues. With 0 bases removed from V and 0 bases from J, the gap between germline ends came to 9 bases. Germline-derived CDR1 and CDR2 are SGHTA and FQGNSA. CDR3 DNA: TGTGCCAGCAGCTTAGCTACGGCCGTCTCCTACGAGCAGTACTTC. Translation gives CASSLATAVSYEQYF.

The table lists this clonotype with many counts. This chain links TRBV12-3 or TRBV12-4 with TRBJ1-2; TRBD1 aligns across 8 bases. The CDR3 is 14 amino acids. V lost 3 bases and J lost 8; bases outside the gene matches: 8. CDR3 loop: CASSLETGAGGYTF. The DNA of the CDR3 is TGTGCCAGCAGTTTGGAGACAGGGGCGGGAGGCTACACCTTC.

This clonotype has a count of ten or more. This CDR3 reads CKGQGNTDTQYF. The CDR3 DNA follows: TGCAAAGGACAGGGGAACACAGATACGCAGTATTTT. This sequence joins TRBV20-1 and TRBJ2-3; 9 bases map to TRBD1. Looked up from germline, CDR1 is DFQATT and CDR2 is SNEGSKA (reference sequence). This CDR3 is built from 12 residues.

This clonotype was recorded many times. V and J are TRBV18 and TRBJ2-7; maybe TRBD1 (6 bases). CDR1 and CDR2 from the germline V gene are KGHSH and LQKENI. The CDR3 has 13 residues. Trimming pared 3 bases from V and 2 bases from J, leaving 8 bases between. The CDR3 is CASSPGTTYEQYF. In nucleotides, the CDR3 is TGTGCCAGCTCACCCGGGACAACCTACGAGCAGTACTTC.

This clonotype has ten or more counts. The chain carries TRBV6-2 or TRBV6-3 and TRBJ2-7; a weak D match, TRBD1 (6 bases). This CDR3 region has 15 residues. Germline assignment: CDR1 MNHEY and CDR2 SVGEGT. Trimming stripped 5 bases from V and 5 bases from J, with 19 bases between. The CDR3 loop is CASSTRTVGYDEQYF. The CDR3 DNA follows: TGTGCCAGCAGTACTCGGACAGTGGGATACGACGAGCAGTACTTC.

The V gene is TRBV30, the J gene TRBJ1-1; the D gene is possibly TRBD1 (5 bases). Looked up from germline, CDR1 is GTSNPN and CDR2 is SVGIG (reference sequence). The V end was cut by 5 bases, the J end by 4 bases, with 8 bases between. The CDR3 spans 11 residues. CDR3 nucleotide sequence: TGTGCCTGGGGCGGGGGCACTGAAGCTTTCTTT. It codes for CAWGGGTEAFF. The full variable domain, completed using reference TRBV30 and TRBJ1-1, is SQTIHQWPATLVQPVGSPLSLECTVEGTSNPNLYWYRQAAGRGLQLLFYSVGIGQISSEVPQNLSASRPQDRQFILSSKKLLLSDSGFYLCAWGGGTEAFFGQGTRLTVV.

This chain joins TRBV5-1 and TRBJ1-1; D is ambiguous. The germline V and J ends were trimmed by 5 bases and 3 bases, with 26 bases remaining between them. The CDR3 is 18 amino acids. Germline V gene lookup returns CDR1 SGHRS and CDR2 YFSETQ. CDR3 protein: CASRSRVGSVDADTEAFF. DNA for the CDR3: TGCGCCAGCAGGTCGAGGGTGGGGAGTGTGGACGCGGACACTGAAGCTTTCTTT.

In this sample, this clonotype turned up many times. This sequence joins TRBV28 and TRBJ2-7; 10 bases map to TRBD1. The CDR3 is 16 amino acids. V lost 5 bases to trimming and J lost 4 bases; unmatched junction nucleotides: 11. CDR1 and CDR2 from the germline V gene are MDHEN and SYDVKM. This CDR3 reads CASSPRGGQGRYEQYF. The DNA for the CDR3 is TGTGCCAGCAGTCCCCGGGGGGGACAGGGGAGGTACGAGCAGTACTTC.

V gene TRBV7-9 combines with J gene TRBJ1-5; D unclear. V lost 5 bases to trimming and J lost 8 bases, with 16 bases between them. CDR3 length equals 14 residues. The germline gives CDR1 SEHNR, CDR2 FQNEAQ (reference sequence). The CDR3 coding sequence is TGTGCCAGCAGCGAACCTGGACTTTTCAAGCCCCAGCATTTT. It specifies CASSEPGLFKPQHF.

This clonotype showed up many times. The gene calls are TRBV9 and TRBJ2-5, with TRBD2 identical over 8 bases. The CDR3 consists of 15 residues. CDR1 SGDLS and CDR2 YYNGEE come from the germline V gene. The junction had 5 bases not matched to a gene; V was cut back by 0 bases and J by 4 bases. CDR3 in amino acids: CASSVGPSGLETQYF. CDR3 coding DNA: TGTGCCAGCAGCGTAGGCCCTAGCGGGCTAGAGACCCAGTACTTC.

This clonotype was counted between two and nine times. The chain couples TRBV7-9 to TRBJ2-7; 11 bases agree with TRBD2. The CDR3 loop spans 18 amino acids. V lost 3 bases and J lost 5; bases outside the gene matches: 15. Germline values: CDR1 SEHNR, CDR2 FQNEAQ (reference sequence). The CDR3 protein is CASSLGQGGTSGSHEQYF. Written as DNA, the CDR3 is TGTGCCAGCAGCTTGGGGCAGGGGGGAACTAGCGGGAGCCACGAGCAGTACTTC.

This clonotype appeared a few times. The chain joins TRBV29-1 to TRBJ1-1; maybe TRBD1 (5 bases). CDR1 SQVTM and CDR2 ANQGSEA come from the germline V gene. CDR3 length equals 14 residues. V lost 4 bases to trimming and J lost 4 bases, with 16 bases between them. This CDR3 reads CSVAISDGGTEAFF. The DNA for the CDR3 is TGCAGCGTTGCCATCTCGGATGGGGGCACTGAAGCTTTCTTT.

This clonotype turned up a few times. This chain joins TRBV11-3 and TRBJ2-5; 7 bases map to TRBD1. This CDR3 region has 14 residues. Germline CDR1 SGHNT, CDR2 YENEEA. The junction had 8 bases not matched to a gene; V was cut back by 5 bases and J by 5 bases. The CDR3, as DNA: TGTGCCAGCAGCCACAGACAGGGAGCGGAGACCCAGTACTTC. Translating it yields CASSHRQGAETQYF.

This clonotype came up a few times. V is TRBV7-3 and J is TRBJ2-1, with no clear D. The CDR3 runs 16 residues. Per the germline V gene, CDR1 is SGHTA and CDR2 is FQGTGA. V was shortened by 2 bases and J by 0 bases, with 11 bases between the two germline ends. CDR3 DNA: TGTGCCAGCAGCTTAGGGTCGGCAAGCTCCTACAATGAGCAGTTCTTC. Residues: CASSLGSASSYNEQFF.

This clonotype was counted at least ten times. The V call is TRBV2, the J call TRBJ1-1; 10 bases are shared with TRBD1. The V segment lost 6 bases and the J segment 11 bases; nucleotides outside the gene matches: 9. This CDR3 comprises 13 residues. CDR1 is SNHLY, CDR2 FYNNEI, per germline. CDR3 loop: CASRAPDRGRAFF. The DNA of the CDR3 is TGTGCCAGCAGAGCCCCGGACAGGGGGAGGGCTTTCTTT. The variable domain in full, with the rest retrieved from reference TRBV2 and TRBJ1-1, is EPEVTQTPSHQVTQMGQEVILRCVPISNHLYFYWYRQILGQKVEFLVSFYNNEISEKSEIFDDQFSVERPDGSNFTLKIRSTKLEDSAMYFCASRAPDRGRAFFGQGTRLTVV.

This clonotype was picked up many times. The chain joins TRBV5-1 to TRBJ2-7; D is undetermined. Trimming took 0 bases from V and 0 from J, leaving 7 bases between them. CDR3 size: 14 residues. CDR1 is SGHRS and CDR2 is YFSETQ in the germline V gene. CDR3 nucleotide sequence: TGCGCCAGCAGCTTGGTCGGAAACTCCTACGAGCAGTACTTC. As protein: CASSLVGNSYEQYF.

This clonotype was observed at least ten times. J is TRBJ2-3 and V is TRBV6-5; TRBD2 might be the D (6 bases). Trimming cost V 2 bases and J 0 bases, with 9 bases left between them. This CDR3 has 15 residues. Germline assignment: CDR1 MNHEY and CDR2 SVGAGI. DNA of the CDR3: TGTGCCAGCAGTTACGACCGGGAGAGCACAGATACGCAGTATTTT. This translates into CASSYDRESTDTQYF.